Listed here are 18 T cell receptor beta chains from one sample, sequenced in a study of blood T cell repertoires in COVID-19. Here immunoSEQ multiplex PCR was the method, and the copy in TCRdb shows in-frame clones only, minus some. The sample holds just over 250,000 clones; 91% are singletons and the top ten take around 2.6%. The material sequenced was peripheral blood. All receptors come from a person under 35 with COVID-19, enrolled during active disease.

This clone was observed a handful of times. V is TRBV2 and J is TRBJ1-4, with D perhaps matching TRBD1 (5 bases). CDR1 is SNHLY and CDR2 is FYNNEI in the germline V gene. Trimming shortened V by 6 bases and J by 0 bases, and 11 bases separated the two germline ends. The CDR3 covers 15 residues. The CDR3 loop is CASRLTVATNEKLFF. CDR3 sequence (DNA): TGTGCCAGCAGATTGACAGTCGCAACTAATGAAAAACTGTTTTTT.

V and J are TRBV3-1 (or the pseudogene TRBV3-2) and TRBJ2-3; TRBD2 matches 14 bases. The trim removed 1 base at V and 4 bases at J, leaving 4 bases unmatched. Germline CDR1 and CDR2: LGHDT and YNNKEL (reference sequence). The CDR3 contains 17 residues. This CDR3 is CASSQVWTSGRSDTQYF. The CDR3 DNA reads TGTGCCAGCAGCCAAGTTTGGACTAGCGGGAGGTCAGATACGCAGTATTTT.

As to this clone: At the DNA level, this CDR3 is encoded by other sequences in the same sample as well. The chain has TRBV5-1 and TRBJ2-7; the match to TRBD2 covers 12 bases. This CDR3 comprises 15 residues. V dropped 0 bases and J dropped 4; count of bases not matched to a gene: 2. Germline V lookup: CDR1 SGHRS, CDR2 YFSETQ. Written as DNA, the CDR3 is TGCGCCAGCAGCTTGGGACTAGCGGGAGTATACGAGCAGTACTTC. As protein: CASSLGLAGVYEQYF.

The chain uses TRBV9 and TRBJ2-1, with D perhaps TRBD1 (5 bases). The germline CDR1 and CDR2 sequences are SGDLS and YYNGEE. V shed 2 bases and J shed 11 bases, with 20 bases lying between them. This CDR3 has 15 residues. CDR3 protein: CASSVGRAPGPQQFF. CDR3 nucleotide sequence: TGTGCCAGCAGCGTTGGCAGGGCCCCGGGTCCCCAGCAGTTCTTC.

A word on this clone: This same CDR3 is encoded by further DNA sequences in the sample. The CDR3 sequence: CASSDSSGRGYEQYF. In nucleotides, the CDR3 is TGTGCCAGCAGTGATTCTAGCGGGAGAGGATACGAGCAGTACTTC. J is TRBJ2-7 and V is TRBV25-1; 10 bases match TRBD2. With 3 bases clipped from V and 4 bases from J, the junction kept 6 bases outside the gene matches. The CDR3 is 15 residues long. In germline, CDR1 is MGHDK, CDR2 SYGVNS.

In its sample, this clone was seen a few times. The V gene is TRBV19, the J gene TRBJ2-2; no clear D. This CDR3 has 14 amino acids. Per germline, CDR1 LNHDA and CDR2 SQIVND (reference sequence). The germline V and J ends were trimmed by 10 bases and 0 bases, with 12 bases remaining between them. The CDR3 here is CATEHQPNTGELFF. In DNA form, the CDR3 reads TGTGCCACCGAACACCAACCGAACACCGGGGAGCTGTTTTTT.

The chain combines TRBV27 with TRBJ1-4; D possibly corresponds to TRBD1 (6 bases). Germline values: CDR1 MNHEY, CDR2 SMNVEV (reference sequence). Trimming took off 6 bases at V and 3 bases at J, with 11 bases between the two ends. The length of the CDR3 is 14 residues. CDR3 nucleotide sequence: TGTGCCAGCAGGAACAGGGTCCCTAATGAAAAACTGTTTTTT. Translated: CASRNRVPNEKLFF. The full variable domain, completed using reference TRBV27 and TRBJ1-4, is EAQVTQNPRYLITVTGKKLTVTCSQNMNHEYMSWYRQDPGLGLRQIYYSMNVEVTDKGDVPEGYKVSRKEKRNFPLILESPSPNQTSLYFCASRNRVPNEKLFFGSGTQLSVL.

The chain couples TRBV6-7 to TRBJ2-1, with 10 bases aligning to TRBD2. TRBV6-7 is an open reading frame, and its role is uncertain. The CDR3 is made up of 19 amino acids. J gave up 3 bases and V 6 bases, and 17 bases lay outside the gene matches. The CDR3 loop is CASSPKKPGTSVIYNEQFF. As DNA, the CDR3 is TGTGCCAGCAGCCCGAAGAAGCCCGGGACTAGCGTGATCTACAATGAGCAGTTCTTC.

The chain employs TRBV14 and TRBJ2-2; a possible D gene is TRBD2 (5 bases). CDR1 is SGHDN and CDR2 is FVKESK in the germline V gene. The CDR3 spans 14 residues. V lost 4 bases to trimming and J lost 4 bases, with 10 bases between them. CDR3 in amino acids: CASSLGVSTGELFF. The CDR3 DNA is TGTGCCAGCAGCCTGGGAGTTAGCACCGGGGAGCTGTTTTTT.

V is TRBV4-3 and J is TRBJ1-5; D not resolved. The CDR3 has 15 amino acids. With 0 bases removed from V and 2 bases from J, the gap between germline ends came to 8 bases. CDR1 and CDR2 (germline): LGHNA, YSLEER. CDR3 loop: CASSQDPLGNQPQHF. DNA of the CDR3: TGCGCCAGCAGCCAAGATCCCCTAGGCAATCAGCCCCAGCATTTT.

CDR3 coding DNA: TGTGCCAGCAGCTTAGCCAGGGGGCTTTCCTACGAGCAGTACTTC. It yields the protein CASSLARGLSYEQYF. The rearrangement links TRBV7-9 to TRBJ2-7, with TRBD1 identical over 8 bases. V trimming: 0 bases; J trimming: 1 base; junction bases outside the gene matches: 2. Germline values: CDR1 SEHNR, CDR2 FQNEAQ (reference sequence). The CDR3 length is 15 residues.

The chain is built from TRBV12-5 and TRBJ2-1; 7 nucleotides match TRBD1. V dropped 3 bases and J dropped 4; count of bases not matched to a gene: 6. Per the germline V gene, CDR1 is LGHNT and CDR2 is FRNRAP. CDR3 length: 15 residues. CDR3 sequence reads: CASGLPGQSYNEQFF. The CDR3 bases are TGTGCTAGTGGTTTACCGGGACAGAGTTACAATGAGCAGTTCTTC.

The chain combines TRBV10-3 with TRBJ1-1, with 7 positions matching TRBD1. CDR1 is ENHRY and CDR2 is SYGVKD in the germline V gene. This CDR3 has 14 amino acids. J lost 0 bases, V lost 3 bases, and 1 base had no gene match. The chain's CDR3 is CAISEQGMNTEAFF. The CDR3 region has the DNA TGTGCCATCAGTGAACAGGGGATGAACACTGAAGCTTTCTTT.

The chain couples TRBV27 to TRBJ2-1; TRBD1 is a possible D gene (5 bases). Per germline, CDR1 MNHEY and CDR2 SMNVEV (reference sequence). The ends were cut back, 8 bases at V and 3 bases at J, with 14 bases in the middle. This CDR3 comprises 14 residues. For the CDR3, the DNA is TGTGCCAGCTCTCTCGACAGCGACTACAATGAGCAGTTCTTC. As protein: CASSLDSDYNEQFF.

The chain recombines TRBV25-1 with TRBJ2-1, with D possibly being TRBD1 (6 bases). CDR3 length: 11 residues. Germline V gene sequence: CDR1 MGHDK, CDR2 SYGVNS. Trimming took 10 bases from V and 8 from J, leaving 12 bases between them. The CDR3 sequence: CATRGYDEQFF. The CDR3 bases are TGTGCCACCAGGGGCTATGATGAGCAGTTCTTC. The full variable domain, completed using reference TRBV25-1 and TRBJ2-1, is EADIYQTPRYLVIGTGKKITLECSQTMGHDKMYWYQQDPGMELHLIHYSYGVNSTEKGDLSSESTVSRIRTEHFPLTLESARPSHTSQYLCATRGYDEQFFGPGTRLTVL.

The rearrangement joins TRBV6-5 to TRBJ2-7; a possible D gene is TRBD2 (5 bases). Trimming stripped 8 bases from V and 2 bases from J, with 10 bases between. The CDR3 covers 12 residues. Looked up from germline, CDR1 is MNHEY and CDR2 is SVGAGI. The CDR3 DNA follows: TGTGCCAGCTCAACCGGGACCTACGAGCAGTACTTC. It is translated as CASSTGTYEQYF.

The count of this clone is one. The V call is TRBV2, the J call TRBJ1-2, with 7 bases identical to TRBD1. The CDR3 spans 13 residues. Germline values: CDR1 SNHLY, CDR2 FYNNEI. V gave up 4 bases and J gave up 4 bases; unmatched junction bases: 3. The CDR3 coding sequence is TGTGCCAGCAGTGGGGGACAGACCTATGGCTACACCTTC. It codes for CASSGGQTYGYTF.

This CDR3 is CASSLQGILSYGYTF. The DNA for the CDR3 is TGTGCCAGCAGCCTTCAGGGTATCCTTTCCTATGGCTACACCTTC. The chain couples TRBV3-1 (or the pseudogene TRBV3-2) to TRBJ1-2, with D maybe TRBD1 (5 bases). The V gene's germline CDR1 is LGHDT and CDR2 YNNKEL (reference sequence). V gave up 4 bases and J gave up 4 bases, with 16 bases separating them. This CDR3 is 15 amino acids long.